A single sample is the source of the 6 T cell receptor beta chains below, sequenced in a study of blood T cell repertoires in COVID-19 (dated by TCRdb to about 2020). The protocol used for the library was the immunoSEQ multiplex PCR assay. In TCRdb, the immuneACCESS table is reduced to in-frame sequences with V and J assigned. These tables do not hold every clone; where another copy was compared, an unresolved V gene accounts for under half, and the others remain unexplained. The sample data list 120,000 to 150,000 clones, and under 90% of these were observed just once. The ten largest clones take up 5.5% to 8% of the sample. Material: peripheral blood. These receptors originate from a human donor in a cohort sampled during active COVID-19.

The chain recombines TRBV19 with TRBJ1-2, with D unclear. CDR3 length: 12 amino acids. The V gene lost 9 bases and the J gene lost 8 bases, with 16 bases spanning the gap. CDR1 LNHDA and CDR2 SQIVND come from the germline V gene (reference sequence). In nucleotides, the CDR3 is TGTGCCAGCCTCGCGCCGCCGAGCGGCTACACCTTC. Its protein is CASLAPPSGYTF.

The CDR3 DNA is TGTGCCAGCAGCTCTAGGGGAACCGGGGAGCTGTTTTTT. Protein sequence: CASSSRGTGELFF. The chain uses TRBV11-3 and TRBJ2-2; maybe TRBD1 (5 bases). The germline V and J ends were trimmed by 4 bases and 5 bases, with 8 bases remaining between them. The CDR3 is 13 amino acids. The germline V gene has CDR1 SGHNT and CDR2 YENEEA.

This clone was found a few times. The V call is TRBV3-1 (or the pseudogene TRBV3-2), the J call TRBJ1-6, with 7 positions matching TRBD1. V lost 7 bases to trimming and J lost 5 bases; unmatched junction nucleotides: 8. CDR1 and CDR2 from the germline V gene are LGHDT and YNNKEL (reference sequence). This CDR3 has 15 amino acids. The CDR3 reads CASMSRGQDNSPLHF. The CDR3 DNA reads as TGTGCCAGCATGTCACGTGGACAGGATAATTCACCCCTCCACTTT.

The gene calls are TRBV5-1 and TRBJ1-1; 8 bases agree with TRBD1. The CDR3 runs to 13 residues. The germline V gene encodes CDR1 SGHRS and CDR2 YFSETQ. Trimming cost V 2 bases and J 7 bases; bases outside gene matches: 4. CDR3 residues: CASSLTGQVEAFF. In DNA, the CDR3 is TGCGCCAGCAGCTTAACGGGACAGGTTGAAGCTTTCTTT.

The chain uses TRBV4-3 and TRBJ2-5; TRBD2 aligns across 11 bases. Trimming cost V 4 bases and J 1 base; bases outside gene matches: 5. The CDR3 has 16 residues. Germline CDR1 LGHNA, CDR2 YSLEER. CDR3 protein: CASSPASGGIQETQYF. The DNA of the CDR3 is TGCGCCAGCAGCCCCGCTAGCGGGGGGATCCAAGAGACCCAGTACTTC.

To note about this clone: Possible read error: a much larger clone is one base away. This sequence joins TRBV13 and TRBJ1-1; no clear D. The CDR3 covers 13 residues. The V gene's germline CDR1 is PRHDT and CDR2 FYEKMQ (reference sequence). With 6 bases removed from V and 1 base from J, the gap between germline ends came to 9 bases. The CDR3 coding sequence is TGTGCCAGCAGTCGAACGGGGAACACTGAAGCTTTCTTT. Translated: CASSRTGNTEAFF.